The sequence of this TCR beta chain was determined in a study of blood T cell repertoires in COVID-19. The wider study: The cDNA or gDNA used as material had been derived from T cells, B-cell-depleted T cells, or PBMCs.

Data came from immunoSEQ multiplex PCR; TCRdb stores just in-frame clones and leaves some out. The sample has approximately 170,000 clones, about nine tenths seen once. CDR1 LGHDT and CDR2 YNNKEL come from the germline V gene (reference sequence). V shed 6 bases, J shed 2 bases, and the junction held 13 bases outside the gene matches. The CDR3 length is 18 residues. The clonotype was recovered from a woman aged 65 to 85 with acute or convalescent COVID-19. Sequencing was performed on peripheral blood. This chain joins TRBV3-1 (or the pseudogene TRBV3-2) and TRBJ2-4; 10 bases are shared with TRBD1. The CDR3 DNA reads TGTGCCAGCAGTCAAAGGTACCGACAGGGGGCGTCCAAAAACATTCAGTACTTC. Its protein is CASSQRYRQGASKNIQYF.